The TCR beta chain described here comes from a study of cytomegalovirus exposure and HLA in healthy donors. Germline CDR1 MNHNY, CDR2 SVGAGI (reference sequence). The CDR3 covers 14 residues. Trimming cost V 2 bases and J 6 bases, with 10 bases left between them. This clone was found once. The PCR employed 60 Vbeta primers together with 13 Jbeta primers. Assay used: immunoSEQ multiplex PCR; TCRdb lists only in-frame clones, some missing. The table records 140,000 or so clones, roughly 70% of them present only once. The sequence derives from a man between 60 and 75 years old in good health and CMV-seronegative. Sample: PBMCs. The rearrangement links TRBV6-6 to TRBJ2-2, with a possible D match to TRBD1 (6 bases). In DNA, the CDR3 is TGTGCCAGCAGTTACGCAGGGGACCCCGGGGAGCTGTTTTTT. Protein sequence: CASSYAGDPGELFF.